This T cell receptor (beta chain) comes out of a study of prognosis after radiotherapy for stage I lung cancer. Overall study: The patients comprised about a dozen men and 5 or 6 women, spanning ages roughly 50 to 90 and having a median of about 76 years.

By share, this clonotype ranks as medium-sized (0.01 to 0.1%). Antigen specificity is unknown. Using two-round multiplex PCR, the authors amplified TCR beta CDR3 from genomic DNA. Each TRBV and TRBJ gene had its own primer in the first PCR round. TCRdb redid the calling of the multiplex PCR reads with MiXCR, one entry per CDR3 protein. The sample carries roughly 12,000 distinct CDR3 sequences, under 45% recorded once. The study's findings and limits: Following stereotactic body radiation therapy, patients who went on to develop distant metastases had lower Shannon entropy.

V lost 4 bases and J lost 2, with 25 bases in between. The CDR3 consists of 19 residues. Germline V gene sequence: CDR1 MNHEY, CDR2 SVGEGT. Sequenced here: PBMCs, sampled before or after stereotactic body radiation therapy (not recorded which). The V gene is TRBV6-2 or TRBV6-3, the J gene TRBJ2-3, with a possible D match to TRBD1 (7 bases). The origin of this receptor is a donor of 50 years or more with non-small cell lung cancer. The CDR3 DNA follows: TGTGCCAGCAGTTTCCTCGGCGGGACAGATCTTCTCCCCACAGATACGCAGTATTTT. Its translation: CASSFLGGTDLLPTDTQYF.